The TCR beta chain described here comes from a study of shared clonotypes between healthy human individuals. The germline CDR1 and CDR2 sequences are MNHNS and SASEGT. Trimming took 3 bases from V and 6 from J, leaving 18 bases between them. The CDR3 has 17 residues. Investigators spread the genomic DNA of each subset evenly over several immunoSEQ plates. Data came from immunoSEQ multiplex PCR; TCRdb stores just in-frame clones and leaves some out. The sample records about 2 million clones, 85% to 95% being singletons. The J gene is TRBJ1-6, the V gene TRBV6-1; the D gene is possibly TRBD1 (6 bases). The receptor was isolated from a man younger than 35 in good health. Sequencing used naive CD4+ T cells sorted from blood. This sample's subset: CD45RA+ positively selected. The CDR3 sequence: CASSEYGGPVSNSPLHF. DNA of the CDR3: TGTGCCAGCAGTGAGTATGGGGGGCCGGTATCTAATTCACCCCTCCACTTT.